Described below is a single T cell receptor beta chain sequence and its context. As yet, its antigen is unknown. Primers: 60 Vbeta forward and 13 Jbeta reverse. Assay: immunoSEQ multiplex PCR; the TCRdb copy retains only in-frame clones and omits some. Found here are approximately 130,000 clones, around 80% of them singletons; the top ten hold roughly 1.5%. This record comes from a study of cytomegalovirus exposure and HLA in healthy donors. Overall study results and limits: The study labeled more than 150 TCR beta chains cytomegalovirus-associated.

Between the trimmed V and J ends, which lost 4 bases and 12 bases, there was a span of 13 bases. This CDR3 is 11 amino acids long. Germline V gene data show CDR1 as SGDLS and CDR2 as YYNGEE. Sequences were obtained from PBMCs. The receptor was derived from a woman younger than 35 in good health and CMV-seronegative. The chain carries TRBV9 and TRBJ1-2; D may be TRBD1 (6 bases). CDR3 sequence (DNA): TGTGCCAGCAGCAACGGGGGGGCCCACACCTTC. Amino acid sequence: CASSNGGAHTF.